This T cell receptor beta chain was recovered during a study of CD8 T cells in Susac syndrome. Multiple sclerosis controls were treatment-naive patients with stable or active relapsing-remitting disease. This CDR3 has 13 residues. CDR1 is LGHDT, CDR2 YNNKEL, per germline (reference sequence). Between the trimmed V and J ends, which lost 5 bases and 4 bases, there was a span of 11 bases. With random hexamers, roughly 0.45 to 1 ug RNA was reverse transcribed. Amplification of TCR beta CDR3 by immunoSEQ multiplex PCR spanned 54 Vbeta and 13 Jbeta. Using its own MiXCR run on the immunoSEQ multiplex PCR reads, TCRdb lists one record per CDR3 protein. Of about 180,000 distinct CDR3 sequences in the sample, roughly 95% were seen once.

The receptor comes from a human donor with multiple sclerosis. The V call is TRBV3-1, the J call TRBJ1-1; D not resolved. Sequencing used CD8+ T cells from PBMCs. Written as DNA, the CDR3 is TGTGCCAGCAGCGCCGCGGGTGGCACTGAAGCTTTCTTT. Residues: CASSAAGGTEAFF.